The source of this T cell receptor beta chain is a study of Ad26.COV2.S vaccination and SARS-CoV-2 variants. Treatment of the sample: some 20 received Ad26.COV2.S at low or high dose, single or two shots; 5 received placebo; per-sample allocation not given. Sampling was done on day 63 after the first vaccine or placebo injection. This CDR3 is 16 amino acids long. V lost 1 base, J lost 8 bases, and 13 bases stayed unmatched. The V gene's germline CDR1 is SGHAT and CDR2 FQNNGV. This clone was detected once. The data were produced by immunoSEQ multiplex PCR, yet TCRdb's version contains in-frame clones alone and is incomplete. Here the sample spans hundreds of thousands of clones, 92% being singletons.

The chain has TRBV11-2 and TRBJ1-2, with 7 bases identical to TRBD1. Here the sequenced sample was peripheral blood, taken in a trial of Ad26.COV2.S vaccine versus placebo. This sequence was found in a person aged 18-65 years who received the Ad26.COV2.S COVID-19 vaccine or a placebo. CDR3 residues: CASSLVGQGVTLGYTF. CDR3 in DNA: TGTGCCAGCAGCTTAGTTGGTCAGGGGGTGACCTTAGGCTACACCTTC.